This entry lists 31 T cell receptor beta chains sequenced from one sample in a study of CD8 T cells in ankylosing spondylitis. From the 5' RACE reads, TCRdb called clonotypes with MiXCR, one entry per CDR3 protein. The sample yields about 360,000 distinct CDR3 sequences, approximately 22% seen once. The specimen sequenced was blood, either unsorted or a sorted T cell fraction (not recorded which). The receptors here all came from a male donor with ankylosing spondylitis or in good health (not recorded which).

The gene calls are TRBV6-5 and TRBJ2-3; D possibly corresponds to TRBD1 (5 bases). This CDR3 is built from 15 residues. V was clipped by 1 base and J by 1 base, with 9 bases between them. Germline loops: CDR1 MNHEY, CDR2 SVGAGI. The CDR3 DNA is TGTGCCAGCAGTTACTGGTCAGGGCGCACAGATACGCAGTATTTT. Amino acids: CASSYWSGRTDTQYF.

The chain carries TRBV12-3 or TRBV12-4 and TRBJ2-2; no definite D call. Trimming removed 3 bases at V and 1 base at J, with 6 bases between. The length of the CDR3 is 14 residues. CDR3 residues: CASSFAQNTGELFF. Written as DNA, the CDR3 is TGTGCCAGCAGTTTTGCGCAGAACACCGGGGAGCTGTTTTTT.

The sample holds a few counts of this clonotype. CDR3 protein: CSEIGTGGLNEQFF. In DNA, the CDR3 is TGCAGTGAGATTGGGACAGGGGGTTTAAATGAGCAGTTCTTC. This chain connects TRBV20-1 to TRBJ2-1, with 11 bases fitting TRBD1. V dropped 7 bases and J dropped 7; count of bases not matched to a gene: 9. CDR1 and CDR2 from the germline V gene are DFQATT and SNEGSKA (reference sequence). There are 14 residues in the CDR3.

The V gene is TRBV9, the J gene TRBJ2-4; 9 bases agree with TRBD1. V gave up 0 bases and J gave up 6 bases; unmatched junction bases: 7. Germline loops: CDR1 SGDLS, CDR2 YYNGEE. This CDR3 spans 16 amino acids. The chain's CDR3 is CASSVGDGTGRNIQYF. The CDR3 bases are TGTGCCAGCAGCGTAGGGGATGGGACAGGGCGAAACATTCAGTACTTC.

This clonotype was found a few times. The chain carries TRBV12-3 or TRBV12-4 and TRBJ1-2; 9 bases map to TRBD1. The trim removed 4 bases at V and 6 bases at J, leaving 3 bases unmatched. This CDR3 has 13 residues. This CDR3 reads CASSSGTGNGYTF. As DNA, the CDR3 is TGTGCCAGCAGTTCCGGGACAGGGAATGGCTACACCTTC.

This clonotype was recorded a few times. The chain carries TRBV4-1 and TRBJ2-7; 13 bases are shared with TRBD2. CDR1 is MGHRA, CDR2 YSYEKL, per germline. This CDR3 comprises 16 residues. The J segment lost 1 base and the V segment lost 6 bases, leaving 6 bases of the junction unmatched. For the CDR3, the DNA is TGCGCCAGCAGGCTACCGACTAGCGGGGGGTCCTACGAGCAGTACTTC. Its protein product is CASRLPTSGGSYEQYF.

The chain employs TRBV4-2 and TRBJ1-1; TRBD1 aligns across 7 bases. CDR1 and CDR2 (germline): LGHNA, YNFKEQ. This CDR3 is 18 amino acids long. V dropped 0 bases and J dropped 5; count of bases not matched to a gene: 15. The DNA for the CDR3 is TGTGCCAGCAGCCAAGATTGGGCCGTTACAGGGGCAGGGACTGAAGCTTTCTTT. Amino acids: CASSQDWAVTGAGTEAFF.

The chain carries TRBV6-5 and TRBJ2-2; TRBD1 aligns across 7 bases. This CDR3 spans 16 amino acids. The V gene end was trimmed by 2 bases and the J gene end by 2 bases; junction bases not matched to a gene: 5. CDR1 is MNHEY, CDR2 SVGAGI, per germline. DNA for the CDR3: TGTGCCAGCAGTTACCACGACAGGGAAAACACCGGGGAGCTGTTTTTT. Amino acid sequence: CASSYHDRENTGELFF.

This chain joins TRBV20-1 and TRBJ2-7; possible D gene TRBD1, 6 bases. This CDR3 region has 16 residues. In germline, CDR1 is DFQATT, CDR2 SNEGSKA (reference sequence). Trimming took off 0 bases at V and 0 bases at J, with 15 bases between the two ends. Written as DNA, the CDR3 is TGCAGTGCTAGAGATGAGGCAGGGGCCTACTCCTACGAGCAGTACTTC. It encodes CSARDEAGAYSYEQYF.

The chain couples TRBV20-1 to TRBJ2-1; 11 bases align to TRBD2. The germline gives CDR1 DFQATT, CDR2 SNEGSKA (reference sequence). V lost 2 bases to trimming and J lost 6 bases; unmatched junction nucleotides: 9. The CDR3 has 16 residues. CDR3 DNA: TGCAGTGCTAGATTTTTAGCGGGGGGGCTGGTCAATGAGCAGTTCTTC. This gives the protein CSARFLAGGLVNEQFF.

This clonotype was detected many times. The gene calls are TRBV29-1 and TRBJ2-3; D gene unclear. Germline V lookup: CDR1 SQVTM, CDR2 ANQGSEA. Trimming pared 4 bases from V and 0 bases from J, leaving 11 bases between. The CDR3 is 14 residues long. CDR3 in DNA: TGCAGCGTTGCGCTGGGCTATAGCACAGATACGCAGTATTTT. Its translation is CSVALGYSTDTQYF.

The chain uses TRBV2 and TRBJ1-6; a possible D gene is TRBD1 (5 bases). CDR3 length: 14 residues. Trimming cost V 3 bases and J 7 bases, with 10 bases left between them. Germline V CDR1 and CDR2: SNHLY, FYNNEI. Here the CDR3 DNA reads TGTGCCAGCAGTGAGTTTAGGGGAAATTCACCCCTCCACTTT. Amino acids: CASSEFRGNSPLHF.

This clonotype was recorded a few times. The CDR3 sequence: CASGLGTGLSQAFF. CDR3 in DNA: TGTGCTAGTGGTTTGGGGACAGGGTTATCGCAAGCTTTCTTT. V and J are TRBV12-5 and TRBJ1-1; 8 bases are a match to TRBD1. V gave up 1 base and J gave up 9 bases; unmatched junction bases: 7. The germline V gene encodes CDR1 LGHNT and CDR2 FRNRAP. This CDR3 is built from 14 residues. The full variable domain, in which reference TRBV12-5 and TRBJ1-1 provide the parts outside the CDR3, is DARVTQTPRHKVTEMGQEVTMRCQPILGHNTVFWYRQTMMQGLELLAYFRNRAPLDDSGMPKDRFSAEMPDATLATLKIQPSEPRDSAVYFCASGLGTGLSQAFFGQGTRLTVV.

This clonotype turned up a few times. The V call is TRBV9, the J call TRBJ2-3, with D perhaps matching TRBD2 (5 bases). Trimming left V 0 bases short and J 0 bases short, with 8 bases between. The CDR3 spans 15 residues. The germline V gene has CDR1 SGDLS and CDR2 YYNGEE. The CDR3, as DNA: TGTGCCAGCAGCGTAGGAGGGAGCAGCACAGATACGCAGTATTTT. It is translated as CASSVGGSSTDTQYF.

This clonotype was recorded a few times. V gene TRBV5-1 combines with J gene TRBJ1-1, with D possibly TRBD1 on 5 matching bases. The germline V gene has CDR1 SGHRS and CDR2 YFSETQ. Trimming left V 0 bases short and J 1 base short, with 13 bases between. There are 16 residues in the CDR3. CDR3 DNA: TGCGCCAGCAGCTTGGAGAGTGGGACGGGGAACACTGAAGCTTTCTTT. It specifies CASSLESGTGNTEAFF.

The chain uses TRBV30 and TRBJ1-1; possible D gene TRBD1, 6 bases. The length of the CDR3 is 13 residues. Per the germline V gene, CDR1 is GTSNPN and CDR2 is SVGIG (reference sequence). Between the trimmed V and J ends, which lost 1 base and 4 bases, there was a span of 10 bases. CDR3 nucleotides: TGTGCCTGGAGTGCTGGGGGCGGCACTGAAGCTTTCTTT. This translates into CAWSAGGGTEAFF.

This sequence joins TRBV2 and TRBJ1-4; 7 bases map to TRBD1. CDR1 is SNHLY and CDR2 is FYNNEI in the germline V gene. The CDR3 is 15 residues long. J gave up 7 bases and V 4 bases, and 9 bases lay outside the gene matches. The CDR3 DNA is TGTGCCAGCAGTGGACAGGGACCCCGTGGTGAAAAACTGTTTTTT. Translation: CASSGQGPRGEKLFF.

The rearrangement links TRBV5-1 to TRBJ2-3; 8 nucleotides align to TRBD2. V lost 4 bases and J lost 6; bases outside the gene matches: 16. CDR3 size: 17 residues. CDR1 and CDR2 from the germline V gene are SGHRS and YFSETQ. The CDR3 sequence is CASSPSDGGLGDDTQYF. CDR3 sequence (DNA): TGCGCCAGCAGCCCCTCCGACGGGGGACTAGGGGACGATACGCAGTATTTT.

This clonotype came up a few times. The V gene is TRBV5-1, the J gene TRBJ2-1; D tentatively reads TRBD1 or TRBD2 (5 bases each). The CDR3 covers 16 residues. Germline CDR1 and CDR2: SGHRS and YFSETQ. Deletions cut 4 bases from V and 4 bases from J, with 18 bases between. The CDR3 DNA reads TGCGCCAGCAGCCCATGGACGGAGGACAAGTACAATGAGCAGTTCTTC. This translates into CASSPWTEDKYNEQFF.

The J gene is TRBJ2-1, the V gene TRBV7-9; D is ambiguous. From germline, CDR1 is SEHNR and CDR2 FQNEAQ (reference sequence). The CDR3 covers 11 residues. Trimming removed 4 bases at V and 6 bases at J, with 4 bases between. The CDR3 sequence is CASSYTNEQFF. The DNA for the CDR3 is TGTGCCAGCAGCTATACCAATGAGCAGTTCTTC.

This clonotype was counted between two and nine times. The chain carries TRBV7-9 and TRBJ2-3; D is uncertain. V lost 2 bases to trimming and J lost 3 bases, with 6 bases between them. This CDR3 contains 13 residues. The germline CDR1 and CDR2 sequences are SEHNR and FQNEAQ (reference sequence). The CDR3 here is CASSLPLTDTQYF. Here the CDR3 DNA reads TGTGCCAGCAGCTTACCACTGACAGATACGCAGTATTTT.

J is TRBJ2-1 and V is TRBV7-8; D perhaps matches TRBD2 (6 bases). V lost 3 bases and J 2 bases, leaving 17 bases between the germline ends. The CDR3 covers 17 residues. The V gene's germline CDR1 is SGHVS and CDR2 FQNEAQ. The CDR3 DNA reads as TGTGCCAGCAGCTTTGGGGGACCGACGGGGGCCTACAATGAGCAGTTCTTC. It encodes CASSFGGPTGAYNEQFF.

This chain joins TRBV5-4 and TRBJ2-1; no clear D. The V end lost 0 bases, the J end lost 5 bases, and 9 bases lay between the germline ends. CDR3 length: 14 residues. Germline CDR1 reads SGHNT; CDR2 reads YYREEE (reference sequence). CDR3 in amino acids: CASSLGSLNNEQFF. In DNA form, the CDR3 reads TGTGCCAGCAGCTTGGGTTCGCTAAACAATGAGCAGTTCTTC.

This clonotype was counted many times. The genes are TRBV5-6 and TRBJ2-1, with 9 bases matching TRBD1. CDR3 size: 15 residues. The junction had 3 bases not matched to a gene; V was cut back by 4 bases and J by 1 base. Germline assignment: CDR1 SGHDT and CDR2 YYEEEE. The chain's CDR3 is CASSVDRGSYNEQFF. The CDR3 coding sequence is TGTGCCAGCAGCGTGGACAGGGGTTCCTACAATGAGCAGTTCTTC.

This clonotype was detected a few times. The chain employs TRBV4-1 and TRBJ1-6; TRBD1 matches at 10 bases. Trimming at V came to 3 bases and at J to 7 bases, leaving 3 bases not matched to a gene. This CDR3 is 15 amino acids long. Germline lookup yields CDR1 MGHRA and CDR2 YSYEKL. Written as DNA, the CDR3 is TGCGCCAGCAGCCAGGGGACAGGGGTAAATTCACCCCTCCACTTT. Translated, it gives CASSQGTGVNSPLHF.

The chain is built from TRBV28 and TRBJ1-4, with D perhaps matching TRBD1 (5 bases). Trimming took 8 bases from V and 0 from J, leaving 13 bases between them. The CDR3 loop spans 15 amino acids. CDR1 MDHEN and CDR2 SYDVKM come from the germline V gene. The CDR3 nucleotides read TGTGCCAGCCGAACGACAGCCTCAACTAATGAAAAACTGTTTTTT. Translating it yields CASRTTASTNEKLFF.

The gene calls are TRBV29-1 and TRBJ2-5, with 8 bases matching TRBD2. This CDR3 is built from 14 residues. Germline trimming cut 7 bases from V and 5 bases from J; bases unmatched to any gene: 12. Germline V gene data show CDR1 as SQVTM and CDR2 as ANQGSEA. CDR3 loop: CSEAPGGPGETQYF. The CDR3 bases are TGCAGCGAAGCACCGGGGGGGCCGGGTGAGACCCAGTACTTC.

This clonotype was detected only a few times. The rearrangement uses TRBV12-3 or TRBV12-4 and TRBJ2-1; 10 bases map to TRBD1. The CDR3 has 15 amino acids. After removal of 5 bases from V and 7 bases from J, the junction contained 8 bases not matched to a gene. CDR3 residues: CASSTRQGAVNEQFF. Written as DNA, the CDR3 is TGTGCCAGCAGTACCCGACAGGGGGCGGTTAATGAGCAGTTCTTC.

The chain employs TRBV3-1 and TRBJ2-7; D possibly matches TRBD1 or TRBD2 (5 bases each). Germline V gives CDR1 LGHDT, CDR2 YNNKEL (reference sequence). Trimming left V 3 bases short and J 6 bases short, with 18 bases between. This CDR3 contains 15 residues. This chain's CDR3 is CASSQITRIGGEQYF. CDR3 nucleotide sequence: TGTGCCAGCAGCCAGATAACAAGGATTGGGGGCGAGCAGTACTTC.

This clonotype was counted only a few times. The J gene is TRBJ2-3, the V gene TRBV4-1, with D tentatively TRBD1 or TRBD2 (5 bases each). CDR3 size: 14 residues. CDR1 MGHRA and CDR2 YSYEKL come from the germline V gene. The V and J ends lost 5 bases and 4 bases respectively, with 13 bases between them. CDR3 in DNA: TGCGCCAGCAGCAAGCTGGGGGTGGCAGATACGCAGTATTTT. Translated: CASSKLGVADTQYF.

There are a few counts of this clonotype. The gene calls are TRBV10-2 and TRBJ2-5; 9 nucleotides agree with TRBD1. Trimming at V came to 5 bases and at J to 3 bases, leaving 7 bases not matched to a gene. This CDR3 has 15 residues. The germline gives CDR1 WSHSY, CDR2 SAAADI. CDR3 region: CASSTTRTGEETQYF. In DNA, the CDR3 is TGCGCCAGCAGTACTACTCGGACAGGGGAAGAGACCCAGTACTTC.